Sequencing of this TCR beta chain was carried out in a study of OX40 agonist ivuxolimab in advanced cancers. Per the germline V gene, CDR1 is MDHEN and CDR2 is SYDVKM. CDR3 length equals 16 residues. The V and J ends lost 6 bases and 2 bases respectively, with 16 bases between them. Repertoires were generated with immunoSEQ multiplex PCR, while TCRdb's copy carries only in-frame clones and drops some. The sample contains 35,000 to 45,000 clones, roughly nine tenths of which appear only once. The V call is TRBV28, the J call TRBJ1-4, with D possibly matching TRBD1 (6 bases). This sequence originates from an adult with an advanced solid tumor such as melanoma, head and neck, liver or kidney cancer. The starting material was CD4+ or CD8+ T cells sorted from blood, obtained in a trial of the OX40 agonist ivuxolimab. The CDR3: CASSLGGRKTNEKLFF. The CDR3 region has the DNA TGTGCCAGCAGCTTAGGGGGTCGGAAGACTAATGAAAAACTGTTTTTT.